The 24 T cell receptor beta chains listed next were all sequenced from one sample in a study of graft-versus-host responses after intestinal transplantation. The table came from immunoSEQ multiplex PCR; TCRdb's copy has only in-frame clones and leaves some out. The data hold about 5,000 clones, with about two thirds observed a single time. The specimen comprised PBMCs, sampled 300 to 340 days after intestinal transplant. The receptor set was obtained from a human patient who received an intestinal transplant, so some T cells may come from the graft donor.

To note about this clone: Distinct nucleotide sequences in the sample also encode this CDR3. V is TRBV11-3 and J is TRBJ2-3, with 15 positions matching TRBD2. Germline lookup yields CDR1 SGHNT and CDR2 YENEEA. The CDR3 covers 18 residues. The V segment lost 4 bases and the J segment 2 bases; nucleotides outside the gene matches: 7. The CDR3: CASSSPRTSGGATDTQYF. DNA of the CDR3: TGTGCCAGCAGCTCGCCCCGGACTAGCGGGGGGGCCACAGATACGCAGTATTTT.

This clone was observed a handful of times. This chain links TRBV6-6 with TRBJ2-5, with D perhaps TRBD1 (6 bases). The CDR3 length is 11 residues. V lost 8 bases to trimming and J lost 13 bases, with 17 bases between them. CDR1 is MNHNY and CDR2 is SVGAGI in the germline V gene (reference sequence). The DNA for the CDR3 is TGTGCCAGCGGTTGGATGGGACACACGTACTTC. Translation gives CASGWMGHTYF.

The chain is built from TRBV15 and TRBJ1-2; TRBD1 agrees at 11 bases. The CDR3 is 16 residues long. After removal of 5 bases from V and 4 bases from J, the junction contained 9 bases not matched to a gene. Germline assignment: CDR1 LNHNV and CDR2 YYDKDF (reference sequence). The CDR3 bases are TGTGCCACCAGCTCTCTGGACAGGGGGCGCGGCTATGGCTACACCTTC. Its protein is CATSSLDRGRGYGYTF.

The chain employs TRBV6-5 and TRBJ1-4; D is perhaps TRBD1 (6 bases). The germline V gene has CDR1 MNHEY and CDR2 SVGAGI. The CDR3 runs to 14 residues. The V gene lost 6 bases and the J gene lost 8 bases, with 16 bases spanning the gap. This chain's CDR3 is CASRRGGPGEKLFF. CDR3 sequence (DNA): TGTGCCAGCAGACGAGGGGGTCCCGGGGAAAAACTGTTTTTT.

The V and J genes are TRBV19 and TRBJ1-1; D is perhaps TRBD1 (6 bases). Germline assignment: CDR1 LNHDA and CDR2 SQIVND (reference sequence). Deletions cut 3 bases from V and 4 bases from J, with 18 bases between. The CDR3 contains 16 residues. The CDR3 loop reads CASSMQAGDKGTEAFF. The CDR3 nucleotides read TGTGCCAGTAGTATGCAGGCAGGGGATAAGGGCACTGAAGCTTTCTTT.

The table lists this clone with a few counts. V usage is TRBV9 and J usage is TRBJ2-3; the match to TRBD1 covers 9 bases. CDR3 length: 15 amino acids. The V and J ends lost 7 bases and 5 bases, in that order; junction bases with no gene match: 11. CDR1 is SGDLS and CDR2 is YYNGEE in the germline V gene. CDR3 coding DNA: TGTGCCAGCGGAGGGACAGGGCAAATTGGAGATACGCAGTATTTT. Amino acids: CASGGTGQIGDTQYF.

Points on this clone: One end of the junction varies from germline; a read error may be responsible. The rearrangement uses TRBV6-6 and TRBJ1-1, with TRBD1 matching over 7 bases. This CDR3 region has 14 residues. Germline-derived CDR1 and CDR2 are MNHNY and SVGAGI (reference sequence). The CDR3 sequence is CATELQGREAETFF. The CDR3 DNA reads TGTGCCACCGAACTACAGGGGCGAGAAGCTGAAACTTTCTTT.

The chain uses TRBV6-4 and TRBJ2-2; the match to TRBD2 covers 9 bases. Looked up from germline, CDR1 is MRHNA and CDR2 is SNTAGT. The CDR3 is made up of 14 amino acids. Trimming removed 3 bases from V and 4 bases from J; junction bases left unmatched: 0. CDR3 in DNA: TGTGCCAGCAGTGAGCGGGGGGGCACCGGGGAGCTGTTTTTT. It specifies CASSERGGTGELFF.

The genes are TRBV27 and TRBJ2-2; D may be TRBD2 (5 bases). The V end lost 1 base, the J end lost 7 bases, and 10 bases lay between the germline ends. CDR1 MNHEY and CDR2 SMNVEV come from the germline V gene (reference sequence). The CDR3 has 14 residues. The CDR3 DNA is TGTGCCAGCAGTTTATACGGCGAGGGCGGGGAGCTGTTTTTT. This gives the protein CASSLYGEGGELFF.

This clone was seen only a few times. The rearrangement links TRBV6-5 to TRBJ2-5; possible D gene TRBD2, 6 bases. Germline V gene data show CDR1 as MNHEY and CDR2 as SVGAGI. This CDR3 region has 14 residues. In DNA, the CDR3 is TGTGTCGATGGTGGCGGGATGGGAGTTGAGACCCAGTACTTC. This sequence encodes CVDGGGMGVETQYF.

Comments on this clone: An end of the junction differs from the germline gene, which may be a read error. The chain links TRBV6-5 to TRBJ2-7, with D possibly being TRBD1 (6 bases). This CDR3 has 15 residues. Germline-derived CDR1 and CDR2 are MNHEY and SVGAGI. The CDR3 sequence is CASSYSDSSPYERYF. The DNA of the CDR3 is TGTGCCAGCAGTTACTCGGACAGTAGCCCTTACGAGCGGTACTTC.

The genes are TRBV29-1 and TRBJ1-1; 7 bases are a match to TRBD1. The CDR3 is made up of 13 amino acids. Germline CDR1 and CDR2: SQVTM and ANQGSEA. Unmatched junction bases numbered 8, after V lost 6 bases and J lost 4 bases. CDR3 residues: CSVVIRGGTEAFF. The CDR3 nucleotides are TGCAGCGTCGTCATCAGGGGGGGCACTGAAGCTTTCTTT. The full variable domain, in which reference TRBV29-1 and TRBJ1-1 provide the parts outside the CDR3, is SAVISQKPSRDICQRGTSLTIQCQVDSQVTMMFWYRQQPGQSLTLIATANQGSEATYESGFVIDKFPISRPNLTFSTLTVSNMSPEDSSIYLCSVVIRGGTEAFFGQGTRLTVV.

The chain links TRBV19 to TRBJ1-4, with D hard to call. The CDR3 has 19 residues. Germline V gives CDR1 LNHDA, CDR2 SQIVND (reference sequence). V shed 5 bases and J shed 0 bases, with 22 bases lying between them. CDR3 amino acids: CASSYPLGGFPATNEKLFF. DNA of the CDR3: TGTGCCAGTAGTTATCCCCTTGGAGGCTTCCCGGCAACTAATGAAAAACTGTTTTTT.

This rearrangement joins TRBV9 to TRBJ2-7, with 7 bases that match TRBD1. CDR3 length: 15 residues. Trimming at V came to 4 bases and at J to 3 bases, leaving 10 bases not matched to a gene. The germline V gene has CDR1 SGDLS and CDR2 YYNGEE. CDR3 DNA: TGTGCCAGCAGCCCATGGGACAGACCGCTCTACGAGCAGTACTTC. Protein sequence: CASSPWDRPLYEQYF.

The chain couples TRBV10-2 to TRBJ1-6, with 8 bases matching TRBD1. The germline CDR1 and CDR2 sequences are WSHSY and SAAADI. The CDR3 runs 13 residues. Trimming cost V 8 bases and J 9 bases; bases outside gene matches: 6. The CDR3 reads CASGGQAGSPLHF. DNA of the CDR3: TGCGCCAGCGGGGGACAGGCCGGTTCACCCCTCCACTTT.

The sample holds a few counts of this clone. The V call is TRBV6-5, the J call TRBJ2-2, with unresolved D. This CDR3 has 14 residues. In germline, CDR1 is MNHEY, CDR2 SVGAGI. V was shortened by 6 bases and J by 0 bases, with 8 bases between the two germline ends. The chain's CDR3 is CASRFGTNTGELFF. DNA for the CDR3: TGTGCCAGCAGGTTCGGCACGAACACCGGGGAGCTGTTTTTT.

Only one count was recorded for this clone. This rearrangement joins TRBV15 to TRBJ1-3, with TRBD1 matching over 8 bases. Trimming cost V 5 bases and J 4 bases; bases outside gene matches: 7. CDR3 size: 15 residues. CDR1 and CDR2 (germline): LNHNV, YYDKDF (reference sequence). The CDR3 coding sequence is TGTGCCACCAGCCTAATTGGACAGGGAGGAAACACCATATATTTT. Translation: CATSLIGQGGNTIYF.

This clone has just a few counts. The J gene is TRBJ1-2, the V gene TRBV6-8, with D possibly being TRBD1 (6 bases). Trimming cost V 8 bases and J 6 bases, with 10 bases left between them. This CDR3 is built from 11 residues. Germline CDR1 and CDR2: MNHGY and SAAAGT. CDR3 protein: CASWTVNGYTF. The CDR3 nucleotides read TGTGCCAGCTGGACAGTCAATGGCTACACCTTC.

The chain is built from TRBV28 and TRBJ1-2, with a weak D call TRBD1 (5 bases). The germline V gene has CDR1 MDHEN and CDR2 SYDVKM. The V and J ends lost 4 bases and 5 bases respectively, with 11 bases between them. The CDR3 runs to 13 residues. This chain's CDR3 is CASSSSGTYGYTF. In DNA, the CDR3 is TGTGCCAGCAGTTCTTCAGGGACTTATGGCTACACCTTC.

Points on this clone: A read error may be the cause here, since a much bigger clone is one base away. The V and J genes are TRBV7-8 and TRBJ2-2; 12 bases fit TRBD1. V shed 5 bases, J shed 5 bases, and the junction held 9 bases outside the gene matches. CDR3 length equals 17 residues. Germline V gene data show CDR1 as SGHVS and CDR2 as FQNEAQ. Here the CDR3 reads CASSGGDRGLETGELFF. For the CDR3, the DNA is TGTGCCAGCAGCGGGGGGGACAGGGGGCTAGAAACCGGGGAGCTGTTTTTT.

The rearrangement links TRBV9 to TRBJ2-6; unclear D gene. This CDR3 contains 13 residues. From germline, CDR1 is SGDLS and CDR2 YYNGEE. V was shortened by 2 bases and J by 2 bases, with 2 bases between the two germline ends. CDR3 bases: TGTGCCAGCAGCGTGACTGGGGCCAACGTCCTGACTTTC. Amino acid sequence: CASSVTGANVLTF.

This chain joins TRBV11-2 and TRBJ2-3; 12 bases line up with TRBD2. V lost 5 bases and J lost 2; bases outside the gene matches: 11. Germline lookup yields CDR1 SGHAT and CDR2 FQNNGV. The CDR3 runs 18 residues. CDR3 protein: CASSALAGGPLHTDTQYF. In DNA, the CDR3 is TGTGCCAGCAGCGCGCTAGCGGGGGGGCCCTTGCACACAGATACGCAGTATTTT.

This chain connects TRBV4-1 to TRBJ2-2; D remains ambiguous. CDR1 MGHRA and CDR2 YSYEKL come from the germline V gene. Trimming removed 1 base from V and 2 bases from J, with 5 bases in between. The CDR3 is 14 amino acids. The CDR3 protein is CASSQVVNTGELFF. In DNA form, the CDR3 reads TGCGCCAGCAGCCAAGTGGTTAACACCGGGGAGCTGTTTTTT.

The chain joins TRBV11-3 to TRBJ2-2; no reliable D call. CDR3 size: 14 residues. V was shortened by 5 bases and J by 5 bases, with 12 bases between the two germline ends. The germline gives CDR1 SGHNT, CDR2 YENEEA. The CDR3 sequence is CASSPYQVTGELFF. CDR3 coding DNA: TGTGCCAGCAGCCCGTATCAGGTGACCGGGGAGCTGTTTTTT.